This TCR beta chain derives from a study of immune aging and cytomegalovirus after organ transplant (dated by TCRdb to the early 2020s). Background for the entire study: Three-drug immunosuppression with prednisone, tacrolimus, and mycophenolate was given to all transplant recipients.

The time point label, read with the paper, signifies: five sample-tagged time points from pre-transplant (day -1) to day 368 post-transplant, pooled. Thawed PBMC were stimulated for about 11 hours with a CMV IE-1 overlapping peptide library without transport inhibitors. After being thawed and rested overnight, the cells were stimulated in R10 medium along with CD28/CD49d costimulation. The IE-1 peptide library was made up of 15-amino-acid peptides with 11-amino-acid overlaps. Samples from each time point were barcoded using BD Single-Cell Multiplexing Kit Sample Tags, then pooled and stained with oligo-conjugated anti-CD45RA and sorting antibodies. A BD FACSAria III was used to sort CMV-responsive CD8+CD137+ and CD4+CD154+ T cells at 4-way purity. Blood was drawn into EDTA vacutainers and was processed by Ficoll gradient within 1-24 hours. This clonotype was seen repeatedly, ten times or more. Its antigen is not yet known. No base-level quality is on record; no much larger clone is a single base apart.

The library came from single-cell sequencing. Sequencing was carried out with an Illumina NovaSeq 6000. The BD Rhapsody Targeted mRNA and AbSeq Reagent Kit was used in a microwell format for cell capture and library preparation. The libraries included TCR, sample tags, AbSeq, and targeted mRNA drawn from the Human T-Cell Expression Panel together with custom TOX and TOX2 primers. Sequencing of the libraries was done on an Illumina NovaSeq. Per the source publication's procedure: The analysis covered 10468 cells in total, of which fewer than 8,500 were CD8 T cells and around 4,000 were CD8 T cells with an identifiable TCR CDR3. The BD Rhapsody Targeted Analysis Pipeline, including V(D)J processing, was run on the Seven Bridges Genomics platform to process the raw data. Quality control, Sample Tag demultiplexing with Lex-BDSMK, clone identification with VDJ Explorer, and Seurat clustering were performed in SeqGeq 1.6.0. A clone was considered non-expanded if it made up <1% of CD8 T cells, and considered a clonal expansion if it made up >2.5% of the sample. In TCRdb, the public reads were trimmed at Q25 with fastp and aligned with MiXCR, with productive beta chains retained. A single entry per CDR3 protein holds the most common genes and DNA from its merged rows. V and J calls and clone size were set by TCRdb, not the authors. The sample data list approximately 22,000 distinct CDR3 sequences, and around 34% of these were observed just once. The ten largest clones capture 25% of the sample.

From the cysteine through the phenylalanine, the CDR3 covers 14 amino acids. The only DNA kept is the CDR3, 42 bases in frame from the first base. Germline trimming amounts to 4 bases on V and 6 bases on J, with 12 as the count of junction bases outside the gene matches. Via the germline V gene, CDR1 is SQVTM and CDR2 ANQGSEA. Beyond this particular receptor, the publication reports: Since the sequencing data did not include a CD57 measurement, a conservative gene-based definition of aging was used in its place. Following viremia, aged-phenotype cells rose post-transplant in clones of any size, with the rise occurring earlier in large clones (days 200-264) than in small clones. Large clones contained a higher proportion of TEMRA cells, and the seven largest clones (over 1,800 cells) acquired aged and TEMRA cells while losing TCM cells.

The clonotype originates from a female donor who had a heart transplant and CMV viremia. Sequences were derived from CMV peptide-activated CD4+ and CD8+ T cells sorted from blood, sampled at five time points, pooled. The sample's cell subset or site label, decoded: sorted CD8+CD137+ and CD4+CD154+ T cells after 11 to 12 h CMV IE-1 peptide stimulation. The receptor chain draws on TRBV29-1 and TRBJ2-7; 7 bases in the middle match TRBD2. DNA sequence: TGCAGCGTTGTGGAATGGAGTAGCGGGCGCGAGCAGTACTTC. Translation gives CSVVEWSSGREQYF.